The 3 T cell receptor beta chains listed next were all sequenced from one sample in a study of shared T cell receptors in the human thymus. Sequencing was performed with immunoSEQ multiplex PCR; in TCRdb, only in-frame clones are kept and a portion is missing. The profile shows 540,000 or so clones, around 78% of them singletons. Another study also made use of these data, one on human thymus T cells.

Sequenced: thymocytes. The receptors shown here come from a boy less than two years old with a congenital heart defect.

The V and J genes are TRBV10-1 and TRBJ2-7, with 9 bases identical to TRBD1. J lost 2 bases, V lost 5 bases, and 4 bases had no gene match. CDR3 length: 14 residues. Germline V CDR1 and CDR2: WNHNN, SYGVQD (reference sequence). The CDR3 region is CASSWTGETYEQYF. The CDR3 DNA reads TGCGCCAGCAGTTGGACAGGGGAAACCTACGAGCAGTACTTC.

This clone has a handful of counts. This chain links TRBV11-2 with TRBJ2-7; tentative D call: TRBD1 (6 bases). V lost 5 bases and J 2 bases, leaving 19 bases between the germline ends. This CDR3 has 16 residues. Germline V gene sequence: CDR1 SGHAT, CDR2 FQNNGV. Here the CDR3 DNA reads TGTGCCAGCAGCACCCCCCGAGGACAGCCAACCTACGAGCAGTACTTC. It codes for CASSTPRGQPTYEQYF.

The chain uses TRBV4-1 and TRBJ1-5; D remains unclear. This CDR3 is 18 amino acids long. Germline loops: CDR1 MGHRA, CDR2 YSYEKL. Trimming cost V 1 base and J 2 bases, with 18 bases left between them. DNA for the CDR3: TGCGCCAGCAGCCAAGTGGCGTCCGGGTCTCTCGGCAATCAGCCCCAGCATTTT. This codes for CASSQVASGSLGNQPQHF.